The present entry profiles one T cell receptor beta chain with its context. The target antigen is unknown. Unmatched junction bases numbered 2, after V lost 4 bases and J lost 3 bases. The germline V gene encodes CDR1 KGHDR and CDR2 SFDVKD. This CDR3 has 15 residues. This record comes from a study of T cell responses to AZD1222 COVID-19 vaccine. Broader study findings: Repertoire samples came only from after the peak T cell response. Females made up more of the donors, who were largely white British, and clonal diversity may have come out too low.

Measured with immunoSEQ multiplex PCR; TCRdb has only the in-frame clones, and not every one. The repertoire includes about 40,000 clones, approximately 88% of them detected once, and under 30% sits in the top ten. The receptor was isolated from an adult who received the MenACWY meningococcal vaccine as a control. This specimen consisted of peripheral blood, obtained 28 days after the second dose of the MenACWY control vaccine. The rearrangement joins TRBV24-1 to TRBJ2-5, with 12 bases lining up with TRBD2. CDR3 in amino acids: CATSERTSGKETQYF. The CDR3 region has the DNA TGTGCCACCAGTGAGCGGACTAGCGGGAAAGAGACCCAGTACTTC.